These T cell receptor beta chains were read from a single sample in a study of post-analysis software for immune sequencing data. TCRdb itself ran the PCR reads through MiXCR, one entry per CDR3 protein. The sample gives about 680,000 distinct CDR3 sequences, approximately 60% of which show up once; approximately 11% is in the top ten. The sample comprised blood. These TCRs come from a girl aged 2 to 9 with multiple sclerosis. CDR3s include the opening cysteine and the closing phenylalanine or tryptophan. A D gene is named only where the DNA matches it firmly. Size tells how often a clone was seen (once, few, many) or the class of an expanded clone, and some rows leave it out.

j_gene,v_gene,abundance,d_gene,CDR3nt,CDR3aa
TRBJ2-3,TRBV10-1,once,NA,TGCGCCAGCAGTGGGAATAGCGCCACAGATACGCAGTATTTT,CASSGNSATDTQYF
TRBJ2-1,TRBV11-2,once,TRBD2,TGTGCCAGCAGCTTAGTTAGCGGGGTTTCCTACAATGAGCAGTTCTTC,CASSLVSGVSYNEQFF
TRBJ2-1,TRBV2,NA,NA,TGTGCCAGGGGGGGGCCCTCCTACAATGAGCAGTTCTTC,CARGGPSYNEQFF
TRBJ2-1,TRBV5-1,NA,TRBD1,TGCGCCAGCAGCTTTGGACAGGGGGCGAACAATGAGCAGTTCTTC,CASSFGQGANNEQFF
TRBJ2-2,TRBV12-3/TRBV12-4,NA,NA,TGTGCCAGCAGAGTCGGGAGTGGGGAGCTGTTTTTT,CASRVGSGELFF
TRBJ2-1,TRBV29-1,few,TRBD2,TGCAGCGTTGATAGCGGGAGACATGAGCAGTTCTTC,CSVDSGRHEQFF
TRBJ2-5,TRBV7-2,NA,NA,TGTGCCAGCAGCTCAGGCTCCCATGAGACCCAGTACTTC,CASSSGSHETQYF
TRBJ1-1,TRBV6-2/TRBV6-3,few,TRBD1,TGTGCCGCCGGGACAGGGCTGAACACTGAAGCTTTCTTT,CAAGTGLNTEAFF
TRBJ2-1,TRBV2,NA,TRBD1,TGTGCCAGCAGGTCTCGGGACAGTTACAATGAGCAGTTCTTC,CASRSRDSYNEQFF
TRBJ1-1,TRBV11-1,NA,NA,TGTGCCAGCAGCAAGTGGGGGACCGGGAACACTGAAGCTTTCTTT,CASSKWGTGNTEAFF
TRBJ2-1,TRBV20-1,NA,NA,TGCAGTGCTAGCCCGGGGCCGTTGCGTGAGCAGTTCTTC,CSASPGPLREQFF
TRBJ2-4,TRBV11-2,NA,NA,TGTGCCAGCAGCTTAGCTGGGGGAGCTCAGGGTAACATTCAGTACTTC,CASSLAGGAQGNIQYF
TRBJ2-1,TRBV4-2,NA,TRBD2,TGTGCCAGCAGCCAAATTGGGACTAGCGTCAATGAGCAGTTCTTC,CASSQIGTSVNEQFF
TRBJ2-4,TRBV5-1,once,NA,TGCGCCAGCAGCGCCTCCCTTTTCGACAGCATCCTAGCCAAAAACATTCAGTACTTC,CASSASLFDSILAKNIQYF
TRBJ2-1,TRBV2,NA,TRBD2,TGTGCCAGCAGGTACAGTCCGGGACTAGCAGGCCAATCGGATGAGCAGTTCTTC,CASRYSPGLAGQSDEQFF
TRBJ2-1,TRBV12-3/TRBV12-4,NA,NA,TGTGCCAGCATCTCGGGGGAACCACGTTACAATGAGCAGTTCTTC,CASISGEPRYNEQFF
TRBJ1-2,TRBV7-8,few,NA,TGTGCCAGCAGCTTAGTTCACGGGGCTAACTATGGCTACACCTTC,CASSLVHGANYGYTF
TRBJ2-3,TRBV6-5,NA,TRBD2,TGTGCCGGCGGGGGTTCAAGCACAGATACGCAGTATTTT,CAGGGSSTDTQYF
TRBJ2-5,TRBV7-2,NA,NA,TGTGCCAGCACCGAAAGGGGTGGGGAATTGGAGACCCAGTACTTC,CASTERGGELETQYF
TRBJ1-1,TRBV20-1,NA,TRBD1,TGCAGTGCCACGGGGGACAGACTTTCAAATGAAGCTTTCTTT,CSATGDRLSNEAFF
TRBJ2-7,TRBV13,NA,NA,TGTGCCAGCAGCCTAGCTGAGGGCAGCCAATGGTACGAGCAGTACTTC,CASSLAEGSQWYEQYF
TRBJ2-1,TRBV14,NA,NA,TGTGCCAGCAGCCACGGAGGGGCTGCAAGCGAGCAGTTCTTC,CASSHGGAASEQFF
TRBJ2-1,TRBV7-2,few,NA,TGTGCCAGCAGCTTAGTTAGGTTTGACAATGAGCAGTTCTTC,CASSLVRFDNEQFF
TRBJ2-1,TRBV7-2,NA,NA,TGTGCCAGCAGCTTGACATATAGGAATGAGCAGTTCTTC,CASSLTYRNEQFF
TRBJ2-3,TRBV6-5,NA,TRBD2,TGTGCCAGCAGTTACTCATTAGGACGGGAGGGGGTATCGGATACGCAGTATTTT,CASSYSLGREGVSDTQYF
TRBJ1-4,TRBV20-1,once,NA,TGCAGTGCTAGAGAAGAGGGGTTTGGTGAAAAACTGTTTTTT,CSAREEGFGEKLFF
TRBJ2-1,TRBV7-8,NA,NA,TGTGCCAGCAGCTCGCAGGGGCGGCAGTTCTTC,CASSSQGRQFF
TRBJ2-1,TRBV25-1,few,TRBD1,TGTGCCAGCAGCGCCCTCAGGGACAGGAGCTCCTACAATGAGCAGTTCTTC,CASSALRDRSSYNEQFF
TRBJ2-1,TRBV5-6,NA,NA,TGTGTCAGCAGCCCCCGGAGCCAAATGGGTGAGCAGTTCTTC,CVSSPRSQMGEQFF
TRBJ2-7,TRBV5-1,few,NA,TGCGCCAGCAGTGACAGGAACTCCTACGAGCAGTACTTC,CASSDRNSYEQYF
TRBJ2-1,TRBV6-2/TRBV6-3,NA,TRBD2,TGTGCCAGCAGTTCTCCCCAGCGGGGGGCTGAGCAGTTCTTC,CASSSPQRGAEQFF
TRBJ2-6,TRBV5-1,NA,NA,TGCGCCAGCAGCTTGAAGGCCAGGGGATCAGATGGGGCCAACGTCCTGACTTTC,CASSLKARGSDGANVLTF
TRBJ1-1,TRBV3-1,NA,NA,TGTGCCAGCAGCCAAGGACAGCCAACACCGATCGCTTTCTTT,CASSQGQPTPIAFF
TRBJ2-6,TRBV7-9,few,NA,TGTGCCAGCAGCTTACAGAGCTCTGGGGCCAACGTCCTGACTTTC,CASSLQSSGANVLTF
TRBJ2-5,TRBV18,NA,TRBD1,TGTGCCAGCTCAAAGGGACAGGGGGACCAGTACTTC,CASSKGQGDQYF
TRBJ1-2,TRBV20-1,NA,TRBD1,TGCAGTGCTCAACAGGGGGGGGCCTACTATGGCTACACCTTC,CSAQQGGAYYGYTF
TRBJ2-1,TRBV10-2,NA,NA,TGCGCCAGCAGTGAACGGAGAGTGGGAGAGCAGTTCTTC,CASSERRVGEQFF
TRBJ2-5,TRBV14,NA,NA,TGTGCCAGCAGCCCCCTCGAGTCCCAGTACTTC,CASSPLESQYF
TRBJ1-6,TRBV12-3/TRBV12-4,NA,NA,TGTGCCAGCAGTTTAGCGCAGGGAGGACATTCACCCCTCCACTTT,CASSLAQGGHSPLHF
TRBJ2-4,TRBV9,NA,TRBD1,TGTGCCAGCAGCGTAGAGGGGGCCCAAAACATTCAGTACTTC,CASSVEGAQNIQYF
TRBJ2-7,TRBV27,NA,NA,TGTGCCAGCACTACCATCAGGAGAAATCGGTACGAGCAGTACTTC,CASTTIRRNRYEQYF
TRBJ1-1,TRBV7-8,few,TRBD1,TGTGCCAGCAGCCCGCGGGACAGGGGGAGAGCTGAAGCTTTCTTT,CASSPRDRGRAEAFF
TRBJ2-1,TRBV2,NA,NA,TGTGCCAGCAGTGAAGCGCTTCTAGGGAGTGAGCAGTTCTTC,CASSEALLGSEQFF
TRBJ1-2,TRBV7-2,NA,NA,TGTGCCAGCAGCGCGGGACCGTCCTATGGCTACACCTTC,CASSAGPSYGYTF
TRBJ1-1,TRBV5-1,few,NA,TGCGCCAGCAGGAGAGTGGGATACACTGAAGCTTTCTTT,CASRRVGYTEAFF